This T cell receptor (beta chain) was captured in a study of blood T cells in healthy people across ages (dated by TCRdb to between 2014 and 2016). Study-level background: In model experiments, template switching captured roughly one uniquely barcoded TCR beta cDNA molecule for every two T cells. Using the same blood draw, the study looked at two additional independent replicas of 1 million unique cDNA reads for two donors, one aged 18 to 29 and the other aged 80 or older. Using deep sequencing normalized with unique cDNA molecular identifiers, the study measured how TCR beta repertoire diversity changes with age. Four age groups were formed from the donors: young (average approximately 15 years), middle-aged (approximately 40), aged (about 68) and long-lived (less than 85). To avoid experimental bias, donors of different ages were randomly spread across the sequencing lanes. What the authors observed across the whole study: Bulk unsorted PBMC profiling prevented conclusive comparison of naive and antigen-experienced compartments. Compared with the aged group, more naive CD4+ T cells, fewer expanded clones and increased TCR diversity were shown by the long-lived group, suggesting age selection. Estimates of total diversity from one million sequenced T cells were regarded as lower bounds and underestimates. The CMV infection status of donors was not known, potentially confounding age-related changes in expanded clonotypes. Observed TCR beta diversity per million T cells fell roughly linearly with age, and a significant reduction was already apparent by age around 40. Observed TCR beta diversity correlated strongly with the percentage of naive T cells measured by flow cytometry.

The donors were 40 or so Caucasian individuals from Russia, aged roughly 6 to 90 years, who were systemically healthy. Ten milliliters of peripheral blood were collected from each donor into EDTA-treated Vacutainer tubes. Ficoll-Paque density-gradient centrifugation was used to isolate PBMCs, with at least 7 million obtained per sample. Trizol reagent was used to extract total RNA from PBMCs, with at least 5.5 micrograms per sample. For every donor, an aliquot of PBMCs went through flow cytometry to measure the percentages of naive CD45RAhigh/CD27high T cells. To prepare the library, 5' RACE was applied. A second PCR of about 6 to 11 cycles was run with a J-beta primer mix and a sample-barcoded 5' primer. Each TCR beta cDNA molecule received a unique molecular identifier from a template-switch 5' adaptor carrying 12 random nucleotides. At least 2.5 million CDR3-containing paired-end reads were obtained from each sample. First-strand cDNA synthesis was performed from all RNA using the Mint cDNA synthesis kit, with priming by a TRBC-specific oligonucleotide. Following uracil-DNA glycosylase treatment, a first 18-cycle PCR with universal primers M1SS and BC2_uni_R was performed on all cDNA. For the original study's pipeline: For normalization, 1 million high-quality reads, each with a distinct molecular identifier, were randomly selected from each sample. Reads with shared molecular identifiers were discarded instead of being binned into consensus sequences. MiTCR, run with a Q25 quality threshold and the strictest error-elimination algorithm, handled CDR3 identification, clonotype clustering and error correction. A nonparametric unseen species model with Euler transformation was used to estimate a lower bound on total TCR beta diversity. In-frame beta chains were kept once TCRdb had trimmed the public reads at Q25 with fastp and called clones with MiXCR. Every CDR3 protein is listed once, alongside the most common genes and DNA of its rows. The V and J calls and clone size come from TCRdb's table, not from the authors' own analysis. For this sample there are some 1,800,000 distinct CDR3 sequences; 30% to 40% appear just once. Together, the top ten hold under 30% of the sample.

As for this clonotype: Its binding antigen is unknown. The record has no base qualities; no much larger clone is one base away.

The TCR was taken from a human donor in good health. The sequenced material came from blood.

The DNA is as follows: TGCAGCGTTGAAGATCCCACGAAATTGGATGGCTACACCTTC. This codes for CSVEDPTKLDGYTF. Here the chain combines TRBV29-1 and TRBJ1-2; no D gene is confidently identified. V gives up 0 bases and J gives up 6 bases, and the segment between their germline ends measures 14 bases. From the cysteine through the phenylalanine, the CDR3 covers 14 amino acids. Kept here is only the CDR3 DNA, which spans 42 bases and is read in frame from base 1. From the germline V gene, CDR1 is SQVTM and CDR2 is ANQGSEA.